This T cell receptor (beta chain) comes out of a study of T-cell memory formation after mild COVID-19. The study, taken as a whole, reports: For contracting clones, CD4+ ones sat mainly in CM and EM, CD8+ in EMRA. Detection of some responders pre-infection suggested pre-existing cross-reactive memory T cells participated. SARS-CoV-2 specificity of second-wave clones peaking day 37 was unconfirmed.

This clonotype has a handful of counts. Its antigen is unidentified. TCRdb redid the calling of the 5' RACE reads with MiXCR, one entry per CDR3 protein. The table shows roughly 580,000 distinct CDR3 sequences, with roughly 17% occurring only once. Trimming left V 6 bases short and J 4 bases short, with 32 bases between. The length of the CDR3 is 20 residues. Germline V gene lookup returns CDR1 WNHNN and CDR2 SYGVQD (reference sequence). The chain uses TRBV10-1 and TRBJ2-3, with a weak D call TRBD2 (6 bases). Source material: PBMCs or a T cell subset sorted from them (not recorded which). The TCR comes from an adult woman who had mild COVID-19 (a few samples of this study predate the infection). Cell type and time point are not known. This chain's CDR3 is CASSETVGLGTFFRADTQYF. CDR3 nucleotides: TGCGCCAGCAGCGAGACGGTTGGTCTCGGGACTTTCTTTAGGGCAGATACGCAGTATTTT.